These 20 T cell receptor beta chains were sequenced from one sample in a study of Ad26.COV2.S vaccination and SARS-CoV-2 variants (dated by TCRdb to the early 2020s). Library prep was done by the immunoSEQ multiplex PCR assay. TCRdb took this table from immuneACCESS and kept in-frame rearrangements with V and J called. Such tables lack part of the clones; where checked against another copy, unresolved V genes explain under half of the gap, and the rest is unexplained. The sample includes about 180,000 clones, with roughly 87% observed a single time. The ten largest clones capture about 5.5% of the sample. The time point label of this sample denotes: individuals recovered from natural SARS-CoV-2 infection. Specimen: peripheral blood, collected after recovery from COVID-19. These receptor sequences come from a human donor who had recovered from COVID-19.

V usage is TRBV5-4 and J usage is TRBJ1-1; 8 bases align to TRBD1. The CDR3 is 15 amino acids. Germline CDR1 reads SGHNT; CDR2 reads YYREEE (reference sequence). V gave up 2 bases and J gave up 4 bases; unmatched junction bases: 7. The CDR3 region has the DNA TGTGCCAGCAGCTTATCAGGGGGCGCAGGCACTGAAGCTTTCTTT. Protein sequence: CASSLSGGAGTEAFF.

The gene calls are TRBV19 and TRBJ2-2; the D is unclear. The length of the CDR3 is 12 residues. The germline gives CDR1 LNHDA, CDR2 SQIVND (reference sequence). V lost 4 bases, J lost 6 bases, and 6 bases lay in between. The CDR3 bases are TGTGCCAGTAGTAGGTATTCCGGGGAGCTGTTTTTT. The encoded protein is CASSRYSGELFF.

The rearrangement uses TRBV5-6 and TRBJ2-3; 9 nucleotides align to TRBD1. CDR3 size: 15 residues. Germline CDR1 SGHDT, CDR2 YYEEEE. V gave up 4 bases and J gave up 6 bases; unmatched junction bases: 9. CDR3 DNA sequence: TGTGCCAGCAGCGCAGCCGGGACAGGGATGGATACGCAGTATTTT. Protein sequence: CASSAAGTGMDTQYF.

This chain uses TRBV7-3 with TRBJ2-3; maybe TRBD2 (6 bases). Trimming cost V 3 bases and J 0 bases, with 10 bases left between them. Germline CDR1 and CDR2: SGHTA and FQGTGA. This CDR3 contains 15 residues. CDR3 sequence reads: CASSFSGLSTDTQYF. The DNA of the CDR3 is TGTGCCAGCAGCTTCAGCGGGCTGAGCACAGATACGCAGTATTTT.

This clone appeared once. The J gene is TRBJ2-1, the V gene TRBV3-1 (or the pseudogene TRBV3-2), with 14 bases aligning to TRBD2. The CDR3 sequence is 16 residues long. Trimming cost V 3 bases and J 3 bases; bases outside gene matches: 1. Per the germline V gene, CDR1 is LGHDT and CDR2 is YNNKEL (reference sequence). CDR3 region: CASSQTSGRVYNEQFF. CDR3 coding DNA: TGTGCCAGCAGCCAGACTAGCGGGAGGGTCTACAATGAGCAGTTCTTC.

The chain recombines TRBV18 with TRBJ2-6, with 14 bases lining up with TRBD2. V was clipped by 3 bases and J by 0 bases; unmatched bases: 10. Germline CDR1 KGHSH, CDR2 LQKENI. The CDR3 sequence is 21 residues long. The CDR3 region has the DNA TGTGCCAGCTCACCCCCGGGACTAGCGGGAGCCTTTAGCTCTGGGGCCAACGTCCTGACTTTC. This codes for CASSPPGLAGAFSSGANVLTF.

The chain couples TRBV19 to TRBJ2-3; 9 bases are shared with TRBD2. Trimming cost V 2 bases and J 6 bases; bases outside gene matches: 6. Germline V gene data show CDR1 as LNHDA and CDR2 as SQIVND (reference sequence). The CDR3 sequence is 15 residues long. CDR3 residues: CASSILAGKGDTQYF. In DNA form, the CDR3 reads TGTGCCAGTAGTATACTAGCGGGGAAGGGGGATACGCAGTATTTT.

There are a few counts of this clone. The V call is TRBV6-6, the J call TRBJ2-7; 8 bases agree with TRBD1. V was pared by 5 bases and J by 3 bases, with 3 bases of the junction left unmatched. This CDR3 contains 13 residues. Looked up from germline, CDR1 is MNHNY and CDR2 is SVGAGI (reference sequence). The CDR3 bases are TGTGCCAGCAGTCGCGGGACAGGCTACGAGCAGTACTTC. Protein: CASSRGTGYEQYF.

In its sample, this clone was seen once. The rearrangement links TRBV19 to TRBJ2-3; 11 nucleotides match TRBD2. The CDR3 has 14 residues. Looked up from germline, CDR1 is LNHDA and CDR2 is SQIVND (reference sequence). Trimming at V came to 6 bases and at J to 4 bases, leaving 3 bases not matched to a gene. The CDR3 protein is CASSLSGRADTQYF. CDR3 nucleotides: TGTGCCAGTAGCCTTAGCGGGAGGGCAGATACGCAGTATTTT. Looking up the rest from reference TRBV19 and TRBJ2-3 gives the full variable domain: DGGITQSPKYLFRKEGQNVTLSCEQNLNHDAMYWYRQDPGQGLRLIYYSQIVNDFQKGDIAEGYSVSREKKESFPLTVTSAQKNPTAFYLCASSLSGRADTQYFGPGTRLTVL.

This clone turned up a few times. The rearrangement uses TRBV18 and TRBJ2-2; D possibly corresponds to TRBD1 (5 bases). Trimming shortened V by 2 bases and J by 5 bases, and 12 bases separated the two germline ends. There are 15 residues in the CDR3. The germline CDR1 and CDR2 sequences are KGHSH and LQKENI. CDR3 nucleotides: TGTGCCAGCTCACCATCAAGCAGGGCGACCGGGGAGCTGTTTTTT. This codes for CASSPSSRATGELFF.

This clone appeared once. The chain employs TRBV6-5 and TRBJ1-1; no firm D call. This CDR3 is 11 amino acids long. Deletions cut 2 bases from V and 11 bases from J, with 9 bases between. CDR1 and CDR2 from the germline V gene are MNHEY and SVGAGI. The CDR3 DNA reads as TGTGCCAGCAGTTACGGTAGTGAGGCTTTCTTT. Protein: CASSYGSEAFF.

This chain links TRBV19 with TRBJ2-1; TRBD2 matches at 8 bases. The CDR3 sequence is 16 residues long. Germline assignment: CDR1 LNHDA and CDR2 SQIVND (reference sequence). Trimming removed 1 base from V and 7 bases from J; junction bases left unmatched: 9. Here the CDR3 DNA reads TGTGCCAGTAGTATAGGGCGCGGGACTAGAGAGAATGAGCAGTTCTTC. Protein product: CASSIGRGTRENEQFF.

In this sample, this clone turned up once. The chain has TRBV6-1 and TRBJ1-1; no firm D call. The CDR3 spans 13 residues. Trimming shortened V by 3 bases and J by 5 bases, and 10 bases separated the two germline ends. Germline-derived CDR1 and CDR2 are MNHNS and SASEGT. CDR3 loop: CASSDTGRTEAFF. In DNA form, the CDR3 reads TGTGCCAGCAGTGACACTGGGAGGACTGAAGCTTTCTTT.

The genes are TRBV27 and TRBJ2-5; D unclear. Per germline, CDR1 MNHEY and CDR2 SMNVEV (reference sequence). The CDR3 covers 16 residues. The V and J ends lost 1 base and 2 bases respectively, with 14 bases between them. The CDR3 loop reads CASSLLVGNKQETQYF. CDR3 bases: TGTGCCAGCAGTTTATTAGTAGGGAATAAACAAGAGACCCAGTACTTC.

The chain links TRBV7-2 to TRBJ2-7; the D call may be TRBD1 or TRBD2 (5 bases each). CDR3 length: 13 amino acids. With 5 bases removed from V and 7 bases from J, the gap between germline ends came to 15 bases. The germline V gene encodes CDR1 SGHTA and CDR2 FQGNSA. DNA of the CDR3: TGTGCCAGCAGCATACCGGGACCTGAAGAGCAGTACTTC. Translation gives CASSIPGPEEQYF.

The chain has TRBV6-5 and TRBJ1-6; 8 bases line up with TRBD1. With V trimmed by 2 bases and J by 7 bases, 1 base remained unmatched. Per germline, CDR1 MNHEY and CDR2 SVGAGI. The length of the CDR3 is 14 residues. The CDR3 sequence is CASSYTGGNSPLHF. The CDR3 nucleotides read TGTGCCAGCAGTTACACAGGGGGAAATTCACCCCTCCACTTT.

The rearrangement links TRBV20-1 to TRBJ2-7; D call uncertain. This CDR3 region has 11 residues. V was shortened by 3 bases and J by 6 bases, with 9 bases between the two germline ends. Per the germline V gene, CDR1 is DFQATT and CDR2 is SNEGSKA (reference sequence). CDR3 in DNA: TGCAGTGCTAGTGCGAAGGGCGAGCAGTACTTC. Protein product: CSASAKGEQYF.

This clone appeared a few times. J is TRBJ2-7 and V is TRBV5-5, with 8 bases matching TRBD1. V was clipped by 4 bases and J by 1 base; unmatched bases: 10. This CDR3 is built from 16 residues. CDR1 is SGHKS, CDR2 YYEKEE, per germline (reference sequence). The CDR3 loop reads CASSREWDRRSYEQYF. In DNA, the CDR3 is TGTGCCAGCAGCCGGGAATGGGACAGGAGATCCTACGAGCAGTACTTC.

CDR3 DNA: TGCGCCAGCAGCTCTACTTACAGGGGGTACTCCTACGAGCAGTACTTC. It specifies CASSSTYRGYSYEQYF. This chain links TRBV5-1 with TRBJ2-7; 8 bases fit TRBD1. This CDR3 comprises 16 residues. J was trimmed by 0 bases and V by 3 bases; bases with no gene match: 8. The V gene's germline CDR1 is SGHRS and CDR2 YFSETQ.

This chain links TRBV10-1 with TRBJ2-1, with D perhaps matching TRBD2 (6 bases). The V end lost 4 bases, the J end lost 0 bases, and 16 bases lay between the germline ends. Germline V gene lookup returns CDR1 WNHNN and CDR2 SYGVQD (reference sequence). This CDR3 has 17 amino acids. The CDR3, as DNA: TGCGCCAGCAGTGCCGCCCTTAGCGGAGGCTCCTACAATGAGCAGTTCTTC. Residues: CASSAALSGGSYNEQFF.